This TCR beta chain was recovered during a study of blood T cell repertoires in COVID-19. On the study more broadly: The United States, Italy and Spain supplied acute and convalescent COVID-19 samples. The cDNA or gDNA used as material had been derived from T cells, B-cell-depleted T cells, or PBMCs.

Per the authors' pipeline: Estimation of nucleated cell counts relied on the amplification of reference gene primers. Method: immunoSEQ multiplex PCR; TCRdb's copy keeps in-frame clones and lacks some. That table is the source of V, J and clone size, and D and trimming were worked out from the DNA. The table records roughly 200,000 clones, around 87% of them present only once. Germline V gene lookup returns CDR1 SNHLY and CDR2 FYNNEI. This CDR3 has 13 residues. J was trimmed by 6 bases and V by 6 bases; bases with no gene match: 4. The receptor was derived from a man between 60 and 75 years old who had recovered from COVID-19. This chain links TRBV2 with TRBJ2-4, with TRBD2 matching 8 bases. Sequenced: peripheral blood. The CDR3 DNA reads as TGTGCCAGCAGACCGGGACTAGGAAACATTCAGTACTTC. The encoded protein is CASRPGLGNIQYF.